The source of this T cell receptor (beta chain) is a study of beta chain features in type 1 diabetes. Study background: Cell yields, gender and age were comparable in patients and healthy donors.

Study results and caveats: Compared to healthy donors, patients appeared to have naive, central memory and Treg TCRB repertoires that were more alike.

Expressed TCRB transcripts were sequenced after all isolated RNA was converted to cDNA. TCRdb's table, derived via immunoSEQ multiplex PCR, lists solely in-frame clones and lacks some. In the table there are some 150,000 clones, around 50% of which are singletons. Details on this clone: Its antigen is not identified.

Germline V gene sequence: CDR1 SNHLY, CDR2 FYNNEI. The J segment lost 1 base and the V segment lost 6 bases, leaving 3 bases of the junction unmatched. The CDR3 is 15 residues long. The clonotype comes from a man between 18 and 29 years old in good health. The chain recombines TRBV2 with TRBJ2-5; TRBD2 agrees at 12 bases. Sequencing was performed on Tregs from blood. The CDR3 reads CASRRLAGVQETQYF. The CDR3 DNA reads TGTGCCAGCAGGAGACTAGCGGGGGTCCAAGAGACCCAGTACTTC.